The subject of this entry is one T cell receptor (beta chain). Its antigen remains unknown. Measured with immunoSEQ multiplex PCR; TCRdb has only the in-frame clones, and not every one. There are around 130,000 clones in the sample; 91% occur only once, and under 3.5% lies in the top ten. This specimen belongs to a study of T cell responses to AZD1222 COVID-19 vaccine. Study-wide points: With two AZD1222 doses given, Spike-specific TCR breadth and depth both rose. Samples come after the peak T cell response, not at day 14. White British ancestry dominated among donors, who included more females, and clonal diversity was possibly underestimated. Reportedly, nearly half the spike-specific TCRs target unmutated variant regions.

The CDR3 is 13 residues long. Germline assignment: CDR1 MNHNS and CDR2 SASEGT. Trimming removed 3 bases at V and 5 bases at J, with 10 bases between. The rearrangement joins TRBV6-1 to TRBJ1-2; D ambiguous. This clonotype was sampled from an adult in good health. Source: peripheral blood, taken on day 0 of AZD1222 vaccination. DNA for the CDR3: TGTGCCAGCAGTGAGAGGTGGGATTATGGCTACACCTTC. It encodes CASSERWDYGYTF.